This T cell receptor beta chain stems from a study of blood T cells in healthy people across ages (dated by TCRdb to 2014 to 2015). Study-wide context: In model experiments, template switching captured about one uniquely barcoded TCR beta cDNA molecule for every two T cells. To track age-related changes in TCR beta repertoire diversity, the study relied on deep sequencing normalized with unique cDNA molecular identifiers. The donors were split into four age groups: young (average around 15 years), middle-aged (39), aged (approximately 59) and long-lived (about 82). To avoid experimental bias, donors of different ages were spread randomly across the sequencing lanes. The study analyzed two additional independent replicas of 1 million unique cDNA reads from the same blood draw for two donors, one aged 18 to 30 and one aged 80 or older. Beyond this particular receptor, the publication reports: Estimates of total diversity from one million sequenced T cells were regarded as lower bounds and underestimates. As age increased, observed TCR beta diversity per million T cells dropped in a roughly linear way, and a significant reduction was already evident by age about 40. The percentage of naive T cells measured by flow cytometry correlated strongly with observed TCR beta diversity. Because profiling used bulk unsorted PBMCs, naive and antigen-experienced compartments could not be compared conclusively. Donor CMV infection status was unknown, potentially confounding age-related changes in expanded clonotypes. Compared with the aged group, the long-lived group had more naive CD4+ T cells, fewer expanded clones and increased TCR diversity, a pattern suggesting age selection.

The donors were under 40 Caucasian individuals from Russia, aged 6 to 90 years, who were systemically healthy. Each donor gave 8 to 10 milliliters of peripheral blood, drawn into EDTA-treated Vacutainer tubes. Ficoll-Paque density-gradient centrifugation was used to isolate PBMCs, with at least 7 million per sample. Trizol reagent was used to extract total RNA from PBMCs, with at least 6 micrograms per sample. For every donor, flow cytometry on a PBMC aliquot measured the percentage of naive CD45RAhigh/CD27high T cells. Worth noting for this clonotype: Its antigen is not yet known. No base-level quality is on record; no much larger clone is a single base apart.

The library relied on 5' RACE. The listed sequencing device is Illumina HiSeq 2500. A second PCR of about 7 to 12 cycles was performed with a sample-barcoded 5' primer and a J-beta primer mix. A unique molecular identifier was introduced onto each TCR beta cDNA molecule by a template-switch 5' adaptor carrying 12 random nucleotides. At least 3 million CDR3-containing paired-end reads were obtained from each sample. All of the RNA was converted into first-strand cDNA using the Mint cDNA synthesis kit, with a TRBC-specific oligonucleotide serving as the primer. Following uracil-DNA glycosylase treatment, a first 18-cycle PCR with universal primers M1SS and BC2_uni_R was performed on all cDNA. The source study handled its data this way. For normalization, 1 million high-quality reads, each with a distinct molecular identifier, were randomly selected from each sample. Instead of being binned into consensus sequences, reads with shared molecular identifiers were discarded. MiTCR, set to a Q25 quality threshold and the strictest error-elimination algorithm, was used for CDR3 identification, clonotype clustering and error correction. A nonparametric unseen species model with Euler transformation was used to estimate lower-bound total TCR beta diversity. Clones were called with MiXCR by TCRdb after fastp trimmed the public reads at Q25, and only in-frame beta chains were retained. When rows share a CDR3 protein, they turn into one entry using the most common DNA and genes. TCRdb, rather than the study authors, made the V and J calls. The sample data list 700,000 to 850,000 distinct CDR3 sequences, and about 48% of these were observed just once. 40% to 50% of the sample is held by the ten biggest clonotypes.

Sample: blood. This TCR was recovered from an elderly man in good health.

This receptor has the CDR3 CASLREREGGEQFF. The DNA sequence follows: TGTGCCAGCCTTCGGGAGCGGGAGGGAGGTGAGCAGTTCTTC. The chain uses TRBV6-1 and TRBJ2-1; 10 central bases correspond to TRBD2. Reading from cysteine to phenylalanine, the CDR3 counts 14 amino acids. The CDR3 DNA has 42 bases and is translated from base 1. The germline V gene yields MNHNS for CDR1 and SASEGT for CDR2. Trimming removed 8 bases from V and 9 bases from J; the gene matches leave 10 bases unexplained.